Shown below are 20 T cell receptor beta chains from a single sample sequenced in a study of regulatory and conventional T cells in RAG deficiency. The repertoire was sequenced with immunoSEQ multiplex PCR; TCRdb's copy has only in-frame clones and lacks some. The sample lists tens of thousands of clones, 70% to 90% occurring once. In addition, the sample was reused for a study of regulatory T cells. That report adds: The PCR used 52 TRBV and 13 TRBJ primers.

The sample consisted of CD8+ T cells sorted from blood. The source is a human donor in good health.

The rearrangement joins TRBV2 to TRBJ2-7, with 9 bases fitting TRBD1. The V gene's germline CDR1 is SNHLY and CDR2 FYNNEI. V trimming: 4 bases; J trimming: 6 bases; junction bases outside the gene matches: 7. The CDR3 totals 14 residues. The CDR3 DNA reads as TGTGCCAGCAGTGCGGGACAGGGTTTTTTCGAGCAGTACTTC. The encoded protein is CASSAGQGFFEQYF.

The chain carries TRBV2 and TRBJ1-5; possible D gene TRBD1, 5 bases. CDR3 length: 14 residues. Germline V gene data show CDR1 as SNHLY and CDR2 as FYNNEI. Trimming took off 3 bases at V and 4 bases at J, with 10 bases between the two ends. For the CDR3, the DNA is TGTGCCAGCAGTGACAGGGTTGGTAATCAGCCCCAGCATTTT. This translates into CASSDRVGNQPQHF.

CDR3 region: CASRSGGASRGYTF. CDR3 DNA: TGTGCCAGCAGGTCGGGAGGGGCTAGCAGGGGATACACCTTC. The chain recombines TRBV6-5 with TRBJ1-2; the D gene is possibly TRBD1 (6 bases). Germline V CDR1 and CDR2: MNHEY, SVGAGI. The V and J ends lost 6 bases and 11 bases respectively, with 22 bases between them. The CDR3 totals 14 residues.

The chain uses TRBV7-6 and TRBJ2-1; D call uncertain. CDR1 is SGHVS and CDR2 is FNYEAQ in the germline V gene. The CDR3 contains 14 residues. With 0 bases removed from V and 3 bases from J, the gap between germline ends came to 6 bases. CDR3 coding DNA: TGTGCCAGCAGCTTAGCGGCAGACTACAATGAGCAGTTCTTC. Translated, it gives CASSLAADYNEQFF.

The chain uses TRBV19 and TRBJ1-2, with 12 nucleotides matching TRBD1. Germline CDR1 LNHDA, CDR2 SQIVND (reference sequence). The CDR3 contains 14 residues. The ends lost 5 bases at V and 7 bases at J; junction bases unmatched: 5. CDR3 nucleotides: TGTGCCAGTAGTCCGGGACAGGGGGCCGCTGGCTACACCTTC. It specifies CASSPGQGAAGYTF.

J is TRBJ1-3 and V is TRBV9; unclear D gene. CDR1 is SGDLS and CDR2 is YYNGEE in the germline V gene. This CDR3 is built from 14 residues. Trimming removed 7 bases from V and 3 bases from J, with 14 bases in between. This CDR3 reads CASGSGHFGNTIYF. The CDR3 DNA reads TGTGCCAGCGGATCGGGCCACTTTGGAAACACCATATATTTT.

The chain joins TRBV4-2 to TRBJ2-1; 12 bases map to TRBD2. This CDR3 region has 18 residues. Germline CDR1 LGHNA, CDR2 YNFKEQ. With 2 bases clipped from V and 4 bases from J, the junction kept 9 bases outside the gene matches. The CDR3 DNA is TGTGCCAGCAGCCAAAGTTGGGCTAGCGGGGGGGCTTACAATGAGCAGTTCTTC. Amino acids: CASSQSWASGGAYNEQFF.

The chain recombines TRBV4-1 with TRBJ2-7, with D perhaps matching TRBD1 (6 bases). The CDR3 loop spans 15 amino acids. Trimming shortened V by 0 bases and J by 1 base, and 10 bases separated the two germline ends. CDR1 MGHRA and CDR2 YSYEKL come from the germline V gene. DNA of the CDR3: TGCGCCAGCAGCCAAGAGGGGACAAATTCCTACGAGCAGTACTTC. It is translated as CASSQEGTNSYEQYF.

This rearrangement joins TRBV4-1 to TRBJ2-7; the D is unclear. The J call is uncertain, as TRBJ2-5 better fits the DNA end. CDR1 and CDR2 from the germline V gene are MGHRA and YSYEKL. The CDR3 is made up of 15 amino acids. This chain's CDR3 is CASSPILGTGETQYF. DNA for the CDR3: TGCGCCAGCAGCCCGATTCTCGGAACCGGGGAGACCCAGTACTTC.

The rearrangement uses TRBV28 and TRBJ2-7; D unresolved. Germline-derived CDR1 and CDR2 are MDHEN and SYDVKM. CDR3 size: 14 residues. The ends were cut back, 2 bases at V and 0 bases at J, with 8 bases in the middle. As DNA, the CDR3 is TGTGCCAGCAGTTTAGACACCTACTCCTACGAGCAGTACTTC. It translates to CASSLDTYSYEQYF.

The J gene is TRBJ2-5, the V gene TRBV19; D gene unclear. The J call is in doubt because the DNA end fits TRBJ2-7 better. The CDR3 runs 12 residues. CDR1 is LNHDA and CDR2 is SQIVND in the germline V gene (reference sequence). The CDR3: CASSIGTYEQYF. The CDR3, as DNA: TGTGCCAGTAGTATAGGGACCTACGAGCAGTACTTC.

This chain connects TRBV2 to TRBJ2-7; possible D gene TRBD1, 5 bases. Germline V gene sequence: CDR1 SNHLY, CDR2 FYNNEI. This CDR3 has 15 residues. Trimming pared 2 bases from V and 0 bases from J, leaving 11 bases between. CDR3 DNA sequence: TGTGCCAGCAGTGAAACAGGACACCTCTCCTACGAGCAGTACTTC. Translating it yields CASSETGHLSYEQYF.

The chain combines TRBV9 with TRBJ2-1; no definite D call. The CDR3 runs to 12 residues. The germline gives CDR1 SGDLS, CDR2 YYNGEE. Trimming removed 1 base at V and 9 bases at J, with 8 bases between. This CDR3 reads CASSVMGSEQFF. The CDR3 DNA is TGTGCCAGCAGCGTAATGGGTAGTGAGCAGTTCTTC. The variable domain in full, with the rest retrieved from reference TRBV9 and TRBJ2-1, is DSGVTQTPKHLITATGQRVTLRCSPRSGDLSVYWYQQSLDQGLQFLIQYYNGEERAKGNILERFSAQQFPDLHSELNLSSLELGDSALYFCASSVMGSEQFFGPGTRLTVL.

The CDR3 nucleotides are TGTGCCAGCAGTGAAGTTAGCGGGAGTTACGAGCAGTACTTC. Its protein product is CASSEVSGSYEQYF. The V and J genes are TRBV2 and TRBJ2-7, with TRBD2 matching over 9 bases. The CDR3 totals 14 residues. CDR1 and CDR2 from the germline V gene are SNHLY and FYNNEI. Losses at the gene ends were 1 base for V and 4 bases for J; bases not matched to a gene: 2.

This clone was observed a single time. The genes are TRBV27 and TRBJ2-7; D gene ambiguous. CDR3 length equals 17 residues. V was cut by 6 bases and J by 0 bases, with 21 bases left in between. Germline V lookup: CDR1 MNHEY, CDR2 SMNVEV (reference sequence). CDR3 in amino acids: CASSSLTRLKSSYEQYF. The DNA for the CDR3 is TGTGCCAGCAGCTCGTTAACACGCCTAAAAAGCTCCTACGAGCAGTACTTC.

The chain links TRBV11-2 to TRBJ1-2; maybe TRBD1 (5 bases). The V end lost 2 bases, the J end lost 0 bases, and 13 bases lay between the germline ends. The germline gives CDR1 SGHAT, CDR2 FQNNGV. This CDR3 comprises 16 residues. The CDR3: CASSLRIGASNYGYTF. In nucleotides, the CDR3 is TGTGCCAGCAGCTTAAGGATCGGGGCTTCTAACTATGGCTACACCTTC.

This chain connects TRBV5-6 to TRBJ2-7, with 7 nucleotides matching TRBD1. The V gene's germline CDR1 is SGHDT and CDR2 YYEEEE. The CDR3 is made up of 12 amino acids. Germline trimming cut 6 bases from V and 5 bases from J; bases unmatched to any gene: 5. Written as DNA, the CDR3 is TGTGCCAGCACCCGAGGGGGCGACGAGCAGTACTTC. Its protein product is CASTRGGDEQYF.

The gene calls are TRBV5-6 and TRBJ1-4, with D possibly matching TRBD1 (5 bases). CDR3 length equals 15 residues. The V gene lost 0 bases and the J gene lost 4 bases, with 10 bases spanning the gap. Germline V gives CDR1 SGHDT, CDR2 YYEEEE. The CDR3 sequence: CASSLAGGSNEKLFF. CDR3 coding DNA: TGTGCCAGCAGCTTGGCCGGGGGAAGTAATGAAAAACTGTTTTTT.

J is TRBJ1-1 and V is TRBV19, with 8 bases matching TRBD1. This CDR3 region has 13 residues. Germline assignment: CDR1 LNHDA and CDR2 SQIVND (reference sequence). The ends lost 5 bases at V and 5 bases at J; junction bases unmatched: 4. The CDR3 coding sequence is TGTGCCAGTAGTGGGGACAGGTATACTGAAGCTTTCTTT. Amino acid sequence: CASSGDRYTEAFF.

The chain recombines TRBV2 with TRBJ2-3, with D unclear. Germline V gene sequence: CDR1 SNHLY, CDR2 FYNNEI. This CDR3 has 10 residues. Trimming stripped 4 bases from V and 6 bases from J, with 2 bases between. CDR3 in DNA: TGTGCCAGCAGTGCCGATACGCAGTATTTT. Its protein product is CASSADTQYF.